This is a list of T cell receptor beta chains from one sample in a study of beta chain features in type 1 diabetes. This table comes from immunoSEQ multiplex PCR, and its TCRdb copy is limited to in-frame clones, with some not included. The sample carries about 27,000 clones, approximately 55% recorded once. The sample taken for sequencing was Tregs from blood. The origin of the receptors is a woman under 30 with type 1 diabetes. Both conserved end residues are part of each CDR3. A D gene is named only where the DNA matches it firmly. A clone size is listed for some rows: how often the clone was seen (once, few, many), or a class if it is expanded.

>NA|TRBV28|TRBJ2-1|NA
TGTGCCAGCAGTTTTGACTCGGCTTACAATGAGCAGTTCTTC
CASSFDSAYNEQFF
>NA|TRBV30|TRBJ1-1|few
TGTGCCTGGATCCCGGGGAGAACTGAAGCTTTCTTT
CAWIPGRTEAFF
>TRBD1|TRBV7-8|TRBJ2-7|NA
TGTGCCAGCAGCTGGACAGGCTACGAGCAGTACTTC
CASSWTGYEQYF
>NA|TRBV19|TRBJ1-3|NA
TGTGCCAGTAGTATGACAGCTACCTCTGGAAACACCATATATTTT
CASSMTATSGNTIYF
>NA|TRBV5-1|TRBJ2-1|NA
TGCGCCAGCAGCTTGGGTAGCCCTAATGAGCAGTTCTTC
CASSLGSPNEQFF
>NA|TRBV10-3|TRBJ2-7|NA
TGTGCCATCAGCCAGGTCGAAGTCTACGAGCAGTACTTC
CAISQVEVYEQYF
>NA|TRBV23-1|TRBJ2-7|NA
TGCGCCAGCAGCCGTCTTAACTACGAGCAGTACTTC
CASSRLNYEQYF
>NA|TRBV28|TRBJ2-1|NA
TGTGCCAGCACCCCCAGCGGAAATTACAATGAGCAGTTCTTC
CASTPSGNYNEQFF
>NA|TRBV5-1|TRBJ2-2|few
TGCGCCAGCAGCCGCCAGGGGCCTCCGAACACCGGGGAGCTGTTTTTT
CASSRQGPPNTGELFF
>NA|TRBV13|TRBJ2-1|NA
TGTGCCAGCAGCTTAGGCGGGGGATTCTACAATGAGCAGTTCTTC
CASSLGGGFYNEQFF
>TRBD1|TRBV7-9|TRBJ2-1|NA
TGTGCCAGCAGCACCGGGACAGGGAGCTACAATGAGCAGTTCTTC
CASSTGTGSYNEQFF
>NA|TRBV29-1|TRBJ1-1|few
TGCAGCGTTCGGAGGAACACTGAAGCTTTCTTT
CSVRRNTEAFF
>NA|TRBV9|TRBJ2-2|NA
TGTGCCAGCAGCGTCTCATGGGGGGAGCCCGGGGAGCTGTTTTTT
CASSVSWGEPGELFF
>NA|TRBV5-6|TRBJ2-1|NA
TGTGCCAGCAGCTCTCAGTCGGGGATAAACAATGAGCAGTTCTTC
CASSSQSGINNEQFF
>NA|TRBV28|TRBJ2-3|few
TGTGCCAGCAGTTTCAGGCCAGATACGCAGTATTTT
CASSFRPDTQYF
>TRBD2|TRBV5-1|TRBJ2-1|NA
TGCGCCAGCAGGGAGGGGCGGCGGGAGGGCCCCTCCTACAATGAGCAGTTCTTC
CASREGRREGPSYNEQFF
>TRBD2|TRBV27|TRBJ2-1|once
TGTGCCAGCTGGGGACTAGAGGCTGAGCAGTTCTTC
CASWGLEAEQFF
>NA|TRBV30|TRBJ2-1|NA
TGTGCCTGGAGTGTACGGAGACTCAATGAGCAGTTCTTC
CAWSVRRLNEQFF
>TRBD2|TRBV5-1|TRBJ2-1|NA
TGCGCCAGCAGCTTGGATGCGGGAGGGCCCAATGAGCAGTTCTTC
CASSLDAGGPNEQFF
>TRBD2|TRBV10-3|TRBJ2-5|NA
TGTGCCATCAGTGATGGACTAGCGGGAGGTTGGGAGACCCAGTACTTC
CAISDGLAGGWETQYF
>TRBD1|TRBV18|TRBJ1-4|once
TGTGCCAGCTCACCCGACAGGGGTGAAAAACTGTTTTTT
CASSPDRGEKLFF
>NA|TRBV7-8|TRBJ2-3|once
TGTGCCAGCAGCCAGAGCGGTGGTACGCAGTATTTT
CASSQSGGTQYF
>NA|TRBV6-5|TRBJ2-3|NA
TGTGCCAGCAGTTACTCCAGTTTTAGCACAGATACGCAGTATTTT
CASSYSSFSTDTQYF
>NA|TRBV11-2|TRBJ2-3|few
TGTGCCAGCAGCTTAATAGAGGGTACGCAGTATTTT
CASSLIEGTQYF
>TRBD2|TRBV4-2|TRBJ2-2|few
TGTGCCAGCAGTCCTGCCCTCGGACTAGCGGGAGGGCCCGGGACCGGGGAGCTGTTTTTT
CASSPALGLAGGPGTGELFF
>TRBD2|TRBV2|TRBJ2-5|NA
TGTGCCAGCAGGGACGGGACTACGAACTTAGAGACCCAGTACTTC
CASRDGTTNLETQYF
>NA|TRBV19|TRBJ2-1|few
TGTGCCAGTAGTAGGAGGGAGAATGAGCAGTTCTTC
CASSRRENEQFF